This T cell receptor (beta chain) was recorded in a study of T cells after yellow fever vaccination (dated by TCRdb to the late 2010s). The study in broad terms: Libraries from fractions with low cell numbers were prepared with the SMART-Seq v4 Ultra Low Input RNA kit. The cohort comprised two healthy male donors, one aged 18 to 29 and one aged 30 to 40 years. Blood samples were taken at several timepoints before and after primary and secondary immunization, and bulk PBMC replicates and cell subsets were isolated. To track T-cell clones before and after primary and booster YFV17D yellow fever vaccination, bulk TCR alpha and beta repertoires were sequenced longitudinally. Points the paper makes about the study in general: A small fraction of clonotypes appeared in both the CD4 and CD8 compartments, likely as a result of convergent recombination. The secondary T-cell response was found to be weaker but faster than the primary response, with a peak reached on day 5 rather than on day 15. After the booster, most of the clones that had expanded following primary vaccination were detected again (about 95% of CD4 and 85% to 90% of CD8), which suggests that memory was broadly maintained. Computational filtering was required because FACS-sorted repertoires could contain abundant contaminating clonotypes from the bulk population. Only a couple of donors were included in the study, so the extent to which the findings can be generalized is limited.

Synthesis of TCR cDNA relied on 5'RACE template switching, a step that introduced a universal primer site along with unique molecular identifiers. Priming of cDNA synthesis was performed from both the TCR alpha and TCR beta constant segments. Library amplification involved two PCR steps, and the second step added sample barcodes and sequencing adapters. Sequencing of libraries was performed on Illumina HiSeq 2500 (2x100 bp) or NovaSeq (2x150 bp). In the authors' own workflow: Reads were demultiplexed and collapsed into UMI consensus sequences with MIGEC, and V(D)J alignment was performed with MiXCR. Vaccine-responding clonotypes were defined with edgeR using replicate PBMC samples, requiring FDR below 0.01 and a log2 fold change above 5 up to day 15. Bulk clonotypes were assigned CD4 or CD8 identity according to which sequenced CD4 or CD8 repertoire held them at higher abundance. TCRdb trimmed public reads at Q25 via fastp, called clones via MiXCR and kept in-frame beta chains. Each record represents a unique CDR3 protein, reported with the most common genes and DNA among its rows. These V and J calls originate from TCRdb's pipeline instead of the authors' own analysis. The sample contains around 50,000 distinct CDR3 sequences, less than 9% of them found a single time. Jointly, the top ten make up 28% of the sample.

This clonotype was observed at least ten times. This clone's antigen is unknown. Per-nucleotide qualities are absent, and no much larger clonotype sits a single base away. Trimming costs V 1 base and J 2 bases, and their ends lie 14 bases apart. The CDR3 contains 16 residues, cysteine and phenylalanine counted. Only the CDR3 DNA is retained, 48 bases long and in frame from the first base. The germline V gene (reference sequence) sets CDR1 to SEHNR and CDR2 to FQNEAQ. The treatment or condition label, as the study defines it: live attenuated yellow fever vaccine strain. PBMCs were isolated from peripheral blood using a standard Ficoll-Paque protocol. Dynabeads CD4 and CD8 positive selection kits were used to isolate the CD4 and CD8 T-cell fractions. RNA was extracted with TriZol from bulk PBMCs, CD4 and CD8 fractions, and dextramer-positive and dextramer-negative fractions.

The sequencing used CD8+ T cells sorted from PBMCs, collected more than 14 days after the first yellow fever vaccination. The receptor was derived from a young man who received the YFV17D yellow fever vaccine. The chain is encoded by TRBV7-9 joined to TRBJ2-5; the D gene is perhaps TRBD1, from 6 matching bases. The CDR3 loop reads CASSLVAKTGQETQYF. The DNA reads TGTGCCAGCAGCTTAGTGGCCAAAACAGGGCAAGAGACCCAGTACTTC.